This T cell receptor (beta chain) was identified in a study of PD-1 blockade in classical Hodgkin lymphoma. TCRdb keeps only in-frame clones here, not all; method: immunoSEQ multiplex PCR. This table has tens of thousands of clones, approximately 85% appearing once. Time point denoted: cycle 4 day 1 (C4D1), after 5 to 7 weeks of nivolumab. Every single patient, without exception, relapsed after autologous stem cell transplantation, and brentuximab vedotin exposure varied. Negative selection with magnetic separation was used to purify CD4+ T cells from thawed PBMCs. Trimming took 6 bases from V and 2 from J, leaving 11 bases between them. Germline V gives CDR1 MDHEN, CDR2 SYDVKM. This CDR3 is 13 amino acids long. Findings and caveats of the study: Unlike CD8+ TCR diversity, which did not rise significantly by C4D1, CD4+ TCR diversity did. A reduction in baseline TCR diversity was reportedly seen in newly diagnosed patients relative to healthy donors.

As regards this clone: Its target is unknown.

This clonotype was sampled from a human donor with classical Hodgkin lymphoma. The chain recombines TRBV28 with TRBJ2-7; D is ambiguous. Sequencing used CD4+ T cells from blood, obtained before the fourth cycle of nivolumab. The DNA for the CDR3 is TGTGCCAGCAGGCTACAAGGGCCCTACGAGCAGTACTTC. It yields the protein CASRLQGPYEQYF.